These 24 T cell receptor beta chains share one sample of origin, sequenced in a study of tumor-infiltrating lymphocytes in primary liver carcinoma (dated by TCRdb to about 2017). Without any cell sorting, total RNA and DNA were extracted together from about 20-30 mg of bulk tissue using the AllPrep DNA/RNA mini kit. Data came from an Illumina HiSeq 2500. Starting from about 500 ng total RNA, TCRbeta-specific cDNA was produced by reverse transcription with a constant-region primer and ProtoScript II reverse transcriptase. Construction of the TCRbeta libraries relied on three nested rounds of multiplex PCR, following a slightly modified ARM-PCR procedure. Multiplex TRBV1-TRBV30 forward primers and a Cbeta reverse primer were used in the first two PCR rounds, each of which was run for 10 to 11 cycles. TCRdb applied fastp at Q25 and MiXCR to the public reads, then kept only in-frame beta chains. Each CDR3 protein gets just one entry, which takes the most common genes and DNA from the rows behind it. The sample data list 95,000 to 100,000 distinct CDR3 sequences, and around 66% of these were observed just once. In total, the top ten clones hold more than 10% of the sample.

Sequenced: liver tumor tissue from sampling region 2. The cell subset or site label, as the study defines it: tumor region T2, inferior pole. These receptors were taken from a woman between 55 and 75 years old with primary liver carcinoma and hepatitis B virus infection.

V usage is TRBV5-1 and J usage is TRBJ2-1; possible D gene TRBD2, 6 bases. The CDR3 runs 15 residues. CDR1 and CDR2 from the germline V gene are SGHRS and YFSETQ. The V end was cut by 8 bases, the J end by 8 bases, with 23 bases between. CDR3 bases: TGCGCCAGGAGCCCGGATGGGGTAACGGGGGATGAGCAGTTCTTC. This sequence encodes CARSPDGVTGDEQFF.

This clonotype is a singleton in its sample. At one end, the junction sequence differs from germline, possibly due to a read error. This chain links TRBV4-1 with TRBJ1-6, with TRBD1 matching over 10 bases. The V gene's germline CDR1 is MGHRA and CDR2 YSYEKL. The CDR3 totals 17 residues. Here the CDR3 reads CANSQVLGQGTYSLLHF. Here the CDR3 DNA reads TGCGCCAACAGCCAAGTATTGGGACAGGGGACATATTCACTCCTCCACTTT.

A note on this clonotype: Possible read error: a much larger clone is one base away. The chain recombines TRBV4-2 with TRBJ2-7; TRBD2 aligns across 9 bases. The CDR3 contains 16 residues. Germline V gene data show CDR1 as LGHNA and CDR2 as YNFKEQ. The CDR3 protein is CASSQDSAGGSYEQCF. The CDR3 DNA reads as TGTGCCAGCAGCCAAGATTCAGCGGGAGGTTCCTACGAGCAGTGCTTC.

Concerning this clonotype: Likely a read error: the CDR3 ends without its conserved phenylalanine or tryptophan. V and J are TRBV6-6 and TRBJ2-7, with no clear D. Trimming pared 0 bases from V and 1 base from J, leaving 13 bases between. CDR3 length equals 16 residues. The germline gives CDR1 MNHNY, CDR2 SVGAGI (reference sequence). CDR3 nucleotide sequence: TGTGCCAGCAGTTACTCGGGTCAGAGGAGATCCTACGAGCAGTACTCC. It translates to CASSYSGQRRSYEQYS.

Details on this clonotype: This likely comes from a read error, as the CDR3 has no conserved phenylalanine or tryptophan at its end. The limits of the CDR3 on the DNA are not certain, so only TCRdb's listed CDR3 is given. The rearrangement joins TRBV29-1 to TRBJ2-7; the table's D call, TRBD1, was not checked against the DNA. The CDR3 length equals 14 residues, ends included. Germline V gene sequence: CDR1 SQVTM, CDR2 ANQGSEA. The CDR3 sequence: CSVELTGTPYEQCL.

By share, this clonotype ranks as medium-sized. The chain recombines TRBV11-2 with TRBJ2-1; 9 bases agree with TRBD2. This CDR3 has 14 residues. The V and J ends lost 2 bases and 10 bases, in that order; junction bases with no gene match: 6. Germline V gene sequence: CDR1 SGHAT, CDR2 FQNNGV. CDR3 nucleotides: TGTGCCAGCAGCTTACTAGCGGGGAAAGGGGAGCAGTTCTTC. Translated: CASSLLAGKGEQFF.

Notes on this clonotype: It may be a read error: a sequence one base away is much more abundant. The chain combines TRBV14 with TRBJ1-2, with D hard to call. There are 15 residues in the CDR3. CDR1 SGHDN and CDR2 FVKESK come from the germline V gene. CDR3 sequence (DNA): TGTGTCAGCAGCCAAGCGGCAGGAGCTAACTATGGCTACACCTTC. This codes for CVSSQAAGANYGYTF. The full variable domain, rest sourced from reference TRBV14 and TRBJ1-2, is EAGVTQFPSHSVIEKGQTVTLRCDPISGHDNLYWYRRVMGKEIKFLLHFVKESKQDESGMPNNRFLAERTGGTYSTLKVQPAELEDSGVYFCVSSQAAGANYGYTFGSGTRLTVV.

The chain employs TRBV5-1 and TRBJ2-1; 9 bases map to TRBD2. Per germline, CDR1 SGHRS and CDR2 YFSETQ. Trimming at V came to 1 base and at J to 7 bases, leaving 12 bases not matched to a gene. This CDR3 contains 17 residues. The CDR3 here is CASSLTVAGERANEQFF. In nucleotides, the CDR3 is TGCGCCAGCAGCTTGACCGTAGCGGGAGAGAGAGCGAATGAGCAGTTCTTC.

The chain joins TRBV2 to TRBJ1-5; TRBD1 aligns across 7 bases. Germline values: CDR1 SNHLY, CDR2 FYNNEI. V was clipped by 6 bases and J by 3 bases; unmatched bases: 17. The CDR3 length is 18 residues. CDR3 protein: CASSTETEGASVNQPQHF. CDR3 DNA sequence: TGTGCCAGCAGCACTGAAACGGAGGGGGCGAGCGTCAATCAGCCCCAGCATTTT. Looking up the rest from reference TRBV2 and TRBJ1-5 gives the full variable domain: EPEVTQTPSHQVTQMGQEVILRCVPISNHLYFYWYRQILGQKVEFLVSFYNNEISEKSEIFDDQFSVERPDGSNFTLKIRSTKLEDSAMYFCASSTETEGASVNQPQHFGDGTRLSIL.

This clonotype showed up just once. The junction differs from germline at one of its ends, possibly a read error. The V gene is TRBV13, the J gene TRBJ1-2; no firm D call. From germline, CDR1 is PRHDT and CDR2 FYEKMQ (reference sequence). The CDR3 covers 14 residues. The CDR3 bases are TGTGCCGGCAGCTTAGTGGACTCCGGCTATGGCTACACCTTC. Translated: CAGSLVDSGYGYTF.

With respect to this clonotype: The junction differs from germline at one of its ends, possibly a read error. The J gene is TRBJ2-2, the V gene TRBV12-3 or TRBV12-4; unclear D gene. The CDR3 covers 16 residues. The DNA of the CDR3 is TGTGCCAGCAGTTTTCCAGCGCAAACGAAGACCGGGGAGCTGTTTTTT. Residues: CASSFPAQTKTGELFF.

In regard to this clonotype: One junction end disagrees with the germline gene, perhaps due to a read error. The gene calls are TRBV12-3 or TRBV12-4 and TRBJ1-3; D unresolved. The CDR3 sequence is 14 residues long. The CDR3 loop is CVSSLRGARNTTYF. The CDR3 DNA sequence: TGTGTCAGTAGTTTACGAGGTGCTCGAAACACCACATATTTT.

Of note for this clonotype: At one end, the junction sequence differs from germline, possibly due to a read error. The CDR3 DNA follows: TGTGCCAGCAACCCTTATAGACGGGCCGGGGAACTGTTTTTT. Encoded protein: CASNPYRRAGELFF. The chain couples TRBV11-2 to TRBJ2-2, with D perhaps TRBD2 (5 bases). Germline CDR1 and CDR2: SGHAT and FQNNGV. The CDR3 runs 14 residues.

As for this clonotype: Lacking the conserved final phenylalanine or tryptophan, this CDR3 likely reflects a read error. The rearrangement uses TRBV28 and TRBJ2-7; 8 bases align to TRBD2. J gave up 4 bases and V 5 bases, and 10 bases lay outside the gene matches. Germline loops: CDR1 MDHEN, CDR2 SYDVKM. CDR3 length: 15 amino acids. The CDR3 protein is CASSDPSGWRYEQYL. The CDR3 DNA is TGTGCCAGCAGTGACCCTAGCGGGTGGAGGTACGAGCAGTACTTA.

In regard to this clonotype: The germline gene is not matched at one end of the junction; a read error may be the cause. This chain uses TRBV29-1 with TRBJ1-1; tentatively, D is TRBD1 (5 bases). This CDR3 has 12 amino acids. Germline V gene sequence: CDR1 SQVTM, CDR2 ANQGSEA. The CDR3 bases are TGCAGCGTTGAGGGGGGGAAGGCTGAAGCTGTGTTT. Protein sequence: CSVEGGKAEAVF.

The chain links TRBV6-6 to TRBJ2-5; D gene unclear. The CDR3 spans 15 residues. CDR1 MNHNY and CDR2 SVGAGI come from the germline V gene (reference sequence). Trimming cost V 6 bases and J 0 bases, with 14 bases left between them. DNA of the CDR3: TGTGCCAGCAGCCGCCCTAGATCGAACCAAGAGACCCAGTACTTC. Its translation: CASSRPRSNQETQYF.

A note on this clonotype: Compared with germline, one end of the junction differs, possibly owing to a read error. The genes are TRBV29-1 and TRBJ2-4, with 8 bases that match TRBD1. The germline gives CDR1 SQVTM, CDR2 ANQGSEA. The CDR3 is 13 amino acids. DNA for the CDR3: TGCACCGTTGCCTGGACAGGGCAGAACACTCAGTACTTC. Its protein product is CTVAWTGQNTQYF.

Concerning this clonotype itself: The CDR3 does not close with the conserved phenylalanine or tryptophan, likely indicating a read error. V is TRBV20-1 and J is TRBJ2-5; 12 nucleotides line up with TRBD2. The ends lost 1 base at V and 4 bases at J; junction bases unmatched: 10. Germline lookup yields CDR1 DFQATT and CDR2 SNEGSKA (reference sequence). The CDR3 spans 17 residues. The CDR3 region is CSARGQTSGSIVETQYL. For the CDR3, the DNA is TGCAGTGCTAGAGGCCAGACTAGCGGGAGCATTGTAGAGACCCAGTACCTC.

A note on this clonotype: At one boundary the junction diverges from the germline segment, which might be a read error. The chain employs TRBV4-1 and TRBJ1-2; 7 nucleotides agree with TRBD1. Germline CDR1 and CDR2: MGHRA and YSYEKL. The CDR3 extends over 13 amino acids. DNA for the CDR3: TGCGCCAGCAGCCCGACAGGGAGCTATGGATACACCTTC. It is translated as CASSPTGSYGYTF.

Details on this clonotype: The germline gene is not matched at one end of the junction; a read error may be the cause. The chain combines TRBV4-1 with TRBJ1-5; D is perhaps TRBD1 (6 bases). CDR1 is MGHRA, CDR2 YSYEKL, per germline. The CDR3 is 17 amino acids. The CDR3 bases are TGCGCCAGCTGCCAAGAAGGGGGACATCGGGTCTGTCAGCCCCAGCATTTT. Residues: CASCQEGGHRVCQPQHF.

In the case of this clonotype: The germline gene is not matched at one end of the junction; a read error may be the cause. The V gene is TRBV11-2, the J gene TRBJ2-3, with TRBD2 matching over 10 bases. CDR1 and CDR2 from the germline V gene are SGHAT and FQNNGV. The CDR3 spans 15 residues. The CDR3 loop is CASSSGLAEPDTQYF. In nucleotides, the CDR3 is TGTGCCAGTAGCTCAGGACTAGCGGAACCAGATACGCAGTATTTT.

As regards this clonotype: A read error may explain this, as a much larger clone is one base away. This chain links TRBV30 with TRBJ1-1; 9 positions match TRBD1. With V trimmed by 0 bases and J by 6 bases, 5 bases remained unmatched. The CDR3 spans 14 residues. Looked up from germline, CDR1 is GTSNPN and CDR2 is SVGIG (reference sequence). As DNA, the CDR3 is TGTGCCTGGAGTGTACAGGGGGCTTGGTCTGAAGCTTTCTTT. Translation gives CAWSVQGAWSEAFF. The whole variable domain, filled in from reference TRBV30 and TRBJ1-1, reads SQTIHQWPATLVQPVGSPLSLECTVEGTSNPNLYWYRQAAGRGLQLLFYSVGIGQISSEVPQNLSASRPQDRQFILSSKKLLLSDSGFYLCAWSVQGAWSEAFFGQGTRLTVV.

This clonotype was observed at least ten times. CDR3 loop: CASRGHTGGDTQYF. CDR3 DNA: TGTGCCAGCAGAGGACACACGGGTGGAGATACGCAGTATTTT. The J gene is TRBJ2-3, the V gene TRBV6-5, with D tentatively TRBD1 (5 bases). The CDR3 consists of 14 residues. V shed 6 bases and J shed 5 bases, with 15 bases lying between them. In germline, CDR1 is MNHEY, CDR2 SVGAGI.

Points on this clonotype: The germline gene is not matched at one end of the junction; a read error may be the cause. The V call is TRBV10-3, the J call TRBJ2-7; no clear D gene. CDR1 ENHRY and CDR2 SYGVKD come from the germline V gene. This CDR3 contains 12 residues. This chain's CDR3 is CAISANPYEQNF. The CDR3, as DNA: TGTGCCATCAGTGCCAACCCCTACGAACAGAACTTC.